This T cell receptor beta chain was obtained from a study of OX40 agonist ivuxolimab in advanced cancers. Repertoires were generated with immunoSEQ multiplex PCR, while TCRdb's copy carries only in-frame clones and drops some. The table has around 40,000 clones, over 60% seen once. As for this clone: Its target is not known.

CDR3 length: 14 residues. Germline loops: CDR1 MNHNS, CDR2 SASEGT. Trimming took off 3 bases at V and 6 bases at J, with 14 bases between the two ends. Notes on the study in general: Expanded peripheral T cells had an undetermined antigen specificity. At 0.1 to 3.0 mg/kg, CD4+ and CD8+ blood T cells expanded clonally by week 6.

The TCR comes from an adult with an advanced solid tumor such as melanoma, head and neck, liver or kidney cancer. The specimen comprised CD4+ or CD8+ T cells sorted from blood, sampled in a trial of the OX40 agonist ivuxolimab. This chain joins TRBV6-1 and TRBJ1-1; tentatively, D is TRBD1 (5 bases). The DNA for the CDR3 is TGTGCCAGCAGTGATCGGGGGAGGCACGCTGAAGCTTTCTTT. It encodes CASSDRGRHAEAFF.